This section outlines one TCR beta chain sequence together with its context. Its antigen is not known. The sample is drawn from a study of T-cell memory formation after mild COVID-19. About the research overall: TCR clusters were largely donor specific.

The 5'RACE method, run with constant-segment primers, produced TCR alpha and TCR beta cDNA libraries (carrying sample barcodes and UMIs). TCRdb reprocessed the 5' RACE reads via MiXCR and lists one record per CDR3 protein. The sample yields more than 400,000 distinct CDR3 sequences, 15% to 20% seen once. CDR1 is SGHVS, CDR2 FQNEAQ, per germline. The CDR3 length is 15 residues. V shed 2 bases, J shed 4 bases, and the junction held 5 bases outside the gene matches. Broader study findings: Specificity for SARS-CoV-2 was not confirmed among the second-wave clones peaking on day 37. A second wave expanding day 15 to 37 was CD4+-biased; contracting clones were balanced.

The V and J genes are TRBV7-8 and TRBJ2-1, with TRBD2 matching 7 bases. The TCR was taken from an adult woman who had mild COVID-19 (a few samples of this study predate the infection). Cell type and time point are not known. The source material was PBMCs or a T cell subset sorted from them (not recorded which). CDR3 residues: CASSLRGRAYNEQFF. The CDR3 bases are TGTGCCAGCAGCTTAAGAGGGAGGGCTTACAATGAGCAGTTCTTC.